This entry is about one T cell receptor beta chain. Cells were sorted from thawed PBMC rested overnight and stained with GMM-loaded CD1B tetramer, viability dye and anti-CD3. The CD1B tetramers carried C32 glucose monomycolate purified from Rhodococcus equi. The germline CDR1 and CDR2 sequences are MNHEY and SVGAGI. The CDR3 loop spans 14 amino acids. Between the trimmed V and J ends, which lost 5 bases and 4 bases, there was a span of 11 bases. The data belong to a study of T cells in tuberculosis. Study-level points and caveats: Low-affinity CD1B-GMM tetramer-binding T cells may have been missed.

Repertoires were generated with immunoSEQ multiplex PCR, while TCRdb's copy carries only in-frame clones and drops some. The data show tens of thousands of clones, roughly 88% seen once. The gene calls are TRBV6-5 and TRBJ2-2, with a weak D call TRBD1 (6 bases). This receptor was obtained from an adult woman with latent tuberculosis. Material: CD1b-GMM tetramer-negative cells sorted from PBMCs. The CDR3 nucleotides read TGTGCCAGCAGTCCCATACAGGGCACCGGGGAGCTGTTTTTT. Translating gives CASSPIQGTGELFF.